This TCR beta chain was sequenced in a study of T cells after yellow fever vaccination (dated by TCRdb to about 2019). Regarding the study in general: Libraries from fractions with low cell numbers were prepared with the SMART-Seq v4 Ultra Low Input RNA kit. To follow T-cell clones before and after primary and booster YFV17D yellow fever vaccination, bulk TCR alpha and beta repertoires were sequenced over time. Two healthy male donors made up the cohort, one aged 18 to 30 years and the other aged 30 to 40 years. Blood was collected at multiple timepoints before and after primary and secondary immunization, and bulk PBMC replicates and cell subsets were isolated. Broad study findings and their caveats: Compared with the primary T-cell response, the secondary T-cell response was faster but weaker, reaching its peak on day 5 rather than on day 15. Only a couple of donors were included in the study, so the extent to which the findings can be generalized is limited. After the booster, most of the clones that had expanded following primary vaccination were detected again (around 97% of CD4 and around 90% of CD8), which suggests that memory was broadly maintained. A small fraction of clonotypes showed up in both the CD4 and CD8 compartments, probably as a result of convergent recombination. Computational filtering was needed because FACS-sorted repertoires could contain abundant contaminating clonotypes from the bulk population.

Inclusive of the bounding cysteine and phenylalanine, the CDR3 is 17 residues long. The entry retains the CDR3 DNA only, 51 bases that are in frame from base 1. Trimming takes 5 bases from V and 5 bases from J, and the germline ends sit 24 bases apart. The germline V gene supplies CDR1 MNHNS and CDR2 SASEGT. TCR cDNA was made using 5'RACE template switching, a step that added a universal primer site and unique molecular identifiers. Priming of cDNA synthesis was performed from both the TCR alpha and TCR beta constant segments. Libraries were amplified in two PCR steps, with sample barcodes and sequencing adapters added in the second step. Sequencing of the libraries was done on either Illumina HiSeq 2500 (2x100 bp) or NovaSeq (2x150 bp). As for the original processing: MIGEC was used to demultiplex reads and collapse the reads into UMI consensus sequences, and MiXCR was used for V(D)J alignment. Using edgeR on replicate PBMC samples, clonotypes were called vaccine-responding if FDR was below 0.01 and the log2 fold change was above 5 up to day 15. Each bulk clonotype was labeled CD4 or CD8 based on which sequenced repertoire, CD4 or CD8, contained the clonotype at higher abundance. Starting from the raw public reads, TCRdb applied fastp trimming at Q25, assembled clones with MiXCR and retained in-frame beta chains. When rows share a CDR3 protein, they turn into one entry using the most common DNA and genes. For this entry, the V and J calls and clone size follow TCRdb and not the study's own pipeline. For this sample there are a few hundred thousand distinct CDR3 sequences; 17% appear just once. The ten largest clones add up to 17% of the sample.

This specimen's treatment or condition label, per the study, means: live attenuated yellow fever vaccine strain. Two biological replicates of bulk PBMCs were collected at each blood-draw timepoint. PBMCs were isolated from peripheral blood using a standard Ficoll-Paque protocol. TriZol was used to extract RNA from bulk PBMCs, from CD4 and CD8 fractions, and from dextramer-positive and dextramer-negative fractions. Remarks on this clonotype: Its antigen target is currently unknown. No much larger clone is present one base from it, and per-base qualities are unavailable.

The V gene is TRBV6-1 and the J gene is TRBJ1-1, with TRBD1 as a weak D call on 6 bases. The receptor was isolated from a man aged 18 to 30 who received the YFV17D yellow fever vaccine. The sample consisted of PBMCs, taken 5 to 6 days after the first yellow fever vaccination. The nucleotide sequence reads TGTGCCAGCAGTAGGGTGGACAGCCCAATTAGGTGGACTGAAGCTTTCTTT. Translation gives CASSRVDSPIRWTEAFF.